These T cell receptor beta chains were read from a single sample in a study of blood T cells in healthy people across ages. TCRdb analysed the 5' RACE reads with MiXCR anew, one entry per CDR3 protein. The data show hundreds of thousands of distinct CDR3 sequences, roughly half seen once. The sample consisted of blood. These receptors were obtained from a woman aged 80 or over in good health. Both conserved end residues are part of each CDR3. A D gene is named only where the DNA matches it firmly. Clone size is shown for a subset of rows, as once, few, many or a class of expanded clone.

CDR3 protein: CASSSDSSFHYNEQFF
CDR3 DNA: TGTGCCAGCAGCTCAGACTCTTCCTTTCATTACAATGAGCAGTTCTTC
CDR3 length: 16
D gene: .
clone size: many
V gene: TRBV7-2
J gene: TRBJ2-1

CDR3 protein: CASSKETSGEETQYF
CDR3 DNA: TGTGCCAGTAGTAAGGAGACTAGCGGAGAAGAGACCCAGTACTTC
CDR3 length: 15
D gene: TRBD2
clone size: once
V gene: TRBV28
J gene: TRBJ2-5

CDR3 protein: CASSQDAIRDTSSDTQYF
CDR3 DNA: TGTGCCAGCAGCCAAGACGCGATCCGGGACACTTCCTCAGATACGCAGTATTTT
CDR3 length: 18
D gene: .
clone size: few
V gene: TRBV4-2
J gene: TRBJ2-3

CDR3 protein: CASSRATGGDTGELFF
CDR3 DNA: TGTGCCAGCAGCCGCGCGACAGGGGGTGACACCGGGGAGCTGTTTTTT
CDR3 length: 16
D gene: TRBD1
clone size: .
V gene: TRBV3-1
J gene: TRBJ2-2

CDR3 protein: CASSKVLGRTYEQYF
CDR3 DNA: TGTGCCAGCAGCAAAGTTCTAGGCCGTACCTACGAGCAGTACTTC
CDR3 length: 15
D gene: .
clone size: .
V gene: TRBV21-1
J gene: TRBJ2-7

CDR3 protein: CASSEIRLAGNNEQFF
CDR3 DNA: TGTGCCAGCAGTGAAATCCGGCTAGCGGGAAACAATGAGCAGTTCTTC
CDR3 length: 16
D gene: TRBD2
clone size: .
V gene: TRBV2
J gene: TRBJ2-1

CDR3 protein: CASSTDRALPPRDTQYF
CDR3 DNA: TGTGCCAGCAGTACGGACAGGGCCCTACCACCGAGGGATACGCAGTATTTT
CDR3 length: 17
D gene: TRBD1
clone size: many
V gene: TRBV28
J gene: TRBJ2-3

CDR3 protein: CATWTGSGYGYTF
CDR3 DNA: TGTGCCACCTGGACAGGATCTGGCTATGGCTACACCTTC
CDR3 length: 13
D gene: TRBD1
clone size: many
V gene: TRBV6-6
J gene: TRBJ1-2

CDR3 protein: CSARDTLRLAGAGEQFF
CDR3 DNA: TGCAGTGCTAGAGATACTCTGAGGCTAGCGGGGGCGGGGGAGCAGTTCTTC
CDR3 length: 17
D gene: TRBD2
clone size: .
V gene: TRBV20-1
J gene: TRBJ2-1

CDR3 protein: CASSLGVGALGKEQFF
CDR3 DNA: TGTGCCAGCAGCTTAGGGGTAGGGGCTCTGGGCAAGGAGCAGTTCTTC
CDR3 length: 16
D gene: .
clone size: .
V gene: TRBV7-6
J gene: TRBJ2-1

CDR3 protein: CASSPTGLYNYGYTF
CDR3 DNA: TGTGCCAGCAGCCCAACAGGGCTCTATAACTATGGCTACACCTTC
CDR3 length: 15
D gene: .
clone size: once
V gene: TRBV28
J gene: TRBJ1-2

CDR3 protein: CASSVGGTGGFENIQYF
CDR3 DNA: TGTGCCAGCAGCGTTGGCGGGACAGGGGGCTTCGAAAACATTCAGTACTTC
CDR3 length: 17
D gene: TRBD1
clone size: .
V gene: TRBV9
J gene: TRBJ2-4

CDR3 protein: CATSRDGRKETQYF
CDR3 DNA: TGTGCCACCAGCAGAGATGGTAGAAAGGAGACCCAGTACTTC
CDR3 length: 14
D gene: .
clone size: few
V gene: TRBV15
J gene: TRBJ2-5

CDR3 protein: CSARGQENTIYF
CDR3 DNA: TGCAGTGCCAGGGGGCAGGAAAACACCATATATTTT
CDR3 length: 12
D gene: TRBD1
clone size: .
V gene: TRBV20-1
J gene: TRBJ1-3

CDR3 protein: CASSPGGALDDQPQHF
CDR3 DNA: TGCGCCAGCAGCCCAGGAGGGGCCCTGGATGATCAGCCCCAGCATTTT
CDR3 length: 16
D gene: .
clone size: .
V gene: TRBV5-1
J gene: TRBJ1-5

CDR3 protein: CASSRTGGGGYQETQYF
CDR3 DNA: TGCGCCAGCAGCCGGACAGGGGGCGGTGGGTACCAAGAGACCCAGTACTTC
CDR3 length: 17
D gene: TRBD1
clone size: once
V gene: TRBV4-1
J gene: TRBJ2-5

CDR3 protein: CASSLWAVSRGDTQYF
CDR3 DNA: TGTGCCAGCAGCTTGTGGGCGGTCTCGAGGGGAGATACGCAGTATTTT
CDR3 length: 16
D gene: .
clone size: .
V gene: TRBV5-4
J gene: TRBJ2-3

CDR3 protein: CASSDGTKNYGYTF
CDR3 DNA: TGTGCCAGCAGTGATGGGACAAAAAACTATGGCTACACCTTC
CDR3 length: 14
D gene: .
clone size: .
V gene: TRBV2
J gene: TRBJ1-2

CDR3 protein: CAGSPDGGRRETQYF
CDR3 DNA: TGTGCCGGCAGCCCTGATGGGGGACGAAGAGAGACCCAGTACTTC
CDR3 length: 15
D gene: .
clone size: .
V gene: TRBV9
J gene: TRBJ2-5

CDR3 protein: CASSLGPSADYEQYF
CDR3 DNA: TGCGCCAGTAGTCTGGGACCCAGCGCCGACTACGAGCAGTACTTC
CDR3 length: 15
D gene: .
clone size: .
V gene: TRBV27
J gene: TRBJ2-7

CDR3 protein: CAWSVSLNEKLFF
CDR3 DNA: TGTGCCTGGAGTGTAAGCCTTAATGAAAAACTGTTTTTT
CDR3 length: 13
D gene: .
clone size: .
V gene: TRBV30
J gene: TRBJ1-4

CDR3 protein: CSARKGGGGANEQFF
CDR3 DNA: TGCAGTGCTAGAAAGGGAGGTGGCGGGGCAAATGAGCAGTTCTTC
CDR3 length: 15
D gene: .
clone size: many
V gene: TRBV20-1
J gene: TRBJ2-1

CDR3 protein: CASSQEGILYEQYF
CDR3 DNA: TGCGCCAGCAGCCAAGAAGGCATTCTCTACGAGCAGTACTTC
CDR3 length: 14
D gene: .
clone size: .
V gene: TRBV4-1
J gene: TRBJ2-7

CDR3 protein: CSVEGGLAGGRDTQYF
CDR3 DNA: TGCAGCGTTGAAGGGGGACTAGCGGGGGGCCGAGATACGCAGTATTTT
CDR3 length: 16
D gene: TRBD2
clone size: .
V gene: TRBV29-1
J gene: TRBJ2-3

CDR3 protein: CASFPSPGQDSYEQYF
CDR3 DNA: TGCGCCAGCTTCCCGTCCCCGGGACAGGACTCCTACGAGCAGTACTTC
CDR3 length: 16
D gene: TRBD1
clone size: .
V gene: TRBV5-1
J gene: TRBJ2-7

CDR3 protein: CASSPPYNEQFF
CDR3 DNA: TGTGCCAGCTCACCGCCTTACAATGAGCAGTTCTTC
CDR3 length: 12
D gene: .
clone size: few
V gene: TRBV18
J gene: TRBJ2-1

CDR3 protein: CASRQGWRTEAFF
CDR3 DNA: TGTGCCAGCAGACAGGGTTGGAGAACTGAAGCTTTCTTT
CDR3 length: 13
D gene: .
clone size: .
V gene: TRBV6-6
J gene: TRBJ1-1

CDR3 protein: CASSGSPGRPDTQYF
CDR3 DNA: TGTGCCAGCAGTGGCAGCCCTGGGAGGCCAGATACGCAGTATTTT
CDR3 length: 15
D gene: .
clone size: .
V gene: TRBV27
J gene: TRBJ2-3

CDR3 protein: CASSLQGEDNEQFF
CDR3 DNA: TGCGCCAGCAGCTTACAGGGGGAGGACAATGAGCAGTTCTTC
CDR3 length: 14
D gene: TRBD1
clone size: many
V gene: TRBV5-1
J gene: TRBJ2-1

CDR3 protein: CSARADSWGLAGKDEQYF
CDR3 DNA: TGCAGTGCTAGAGCCGATTCCTGGGGACTAGCGGGAAAGGACGAGCAGTACTTC
CDR3 length: 18
D gene: TRBD2
clone size: .
V gene: TRBV20-1
J gene: TRBJ2-7

CDR3 protein: CASRDRGQETQYF
CDR3 DNA: TGTGCCAGCCGGGACAGGGGACAAGAGACCCAGTACTTC
CDR3 length: 13
D gene: TRBD1
clone size: .
V gene: TRBV27
J gene: TRBJ2-5

CDR3 protein: CSARKLGTQETQYF
CDR3 DNA: TGCAGTGCTAGAAAACTAGGAACCCAAGAGACCCAGTACTTC
CDR3 length: 14
D gene: .
clone size: .
V gene: TRBV20-1
J gene: TRBJ2-5

CDR3 protein: CASSPGYGEQYF
CDR3 DNA: TGCGCCAGCAGTCCGGGATATGGCGAGCAGTACTTC
CDR3 length: 12
D gene: .
clone size: .
V gene: TRBV5-1
J gene: TRBJ2-7

CDR3 protein: CASSLRGGTGGLLTSDTQYF
CDR3 DNA: TGTGCCAGCAGCTTAAGGGGTGGTACGGGCGGTCTTTTAACGTCAGATACGCAGTATTTT
CDR3 length: 20
D gene: .
clone size: many
V gene: TRBV7-8
J gene: TRBJ2-3

CDR3 protein: CASSYRSGLLRTSYNEQFF
CDR3 DNA: TGTGCCAGCAGTTACAGGAGCGGTCTACTCCGAACCTCCTACAATGAGCAGTTCTTC
CDR3 length: 19
D gene: .
clone size: .
V gene: TRBV12-3/TRBV12-4
J gene: TRBJ2-1

CDR3 protein: CASSYSAGGLAKNIQYF
CDR3 DNA: TGTGCCAGCAGTTACTCGGCGGGCGGGCTAGCCAAAAACATCCAGTACTTC
CDR3 length: 17
D gene: .
clone size: .
V gene: TRBV6-5
J gene: TRBJ2-4

CDR3 protein: CASRRTKETQYF
CDR3 DNA: TGTGCCAGCAGGCGAACAAAAGAGACCCAGTACTTC
CDR3 length: 12
D gene: .
clone size: few
V gene: TRBV6-1
J gene: TRBJ2-5

CDR3 protein: CSVAPRSDTQYF
CDR3 DNA: TGCAGCGTTGCTCCCAGGTCAGATACGCAGTATTTT
CDR3 length: 12
D gene: .
clone size: .
V gene: TRBV29-1
J gene: TRBJ2-3

CDR3 protein: CSAPYQTSLLTDTQYF
CDR3 DNA: TGCAGTGCTCCGTACCAGACTAGTCTTCTGACAGATACGCAGTATTTT
CDR3 length: 16
D gene: .
clone size: few
V gene: TRBV20-1
J gene: TRBJ2-3

CDR3 protein: CSARAGWGSYEQYF
CDR3 DNA: TGCAGTGCTAGAGCGGGCTGGGGCTCCTACGAGCAGTACTTC
CDR3 length: 14
D gene: .
clone size: .
V gene: TRBV20-1
J gene: TRBJ2-7

CDR3 protein: CASSGLTSQETQYF
CDR3 DNA: TGTGCCAGCAGTGGTTTGACTAGCCAAGAGACCCAGTACTTC
CDR3 length: 14
D gene: .
clone size: few
V gene: TRBV2
J gene: TRBJ2-5

CDR3 protein: CASSTIRWDRDQETQYF
CDR3 DNA: TGTGCCAGCAGTACAATCCGTTGGGACAGGGACCAAGAGACCCAGTACTTC
CDR3 length: 17
D gene: TRBD1
clone size: .
V gene: TRBV6-2/TRBV6-3
J gene: TRBJ2-5

CDR3 protein: CSADLDTDTQYF
CDR3 DNA: TGCAGTGCTGACTTGGACACAGATACGCAGTATTTT
CDR3 length: 12
D gene: .
clone size: .
V gene: TRBV20-1
J gene: TRBJ2-3

CDR3 protein: CASSQEFSGGNIQYF
CDR3 DNA: TGCGCCAGCAGCCAAGAGTTCTCAGGCGGGAACATTCAGTACTTC
CDR3 length: 15
D gene: .
clone size: .
V gene: TRBV4-3
J gene: TRBJ2-4

CDR3 protein: CASNKQGAGETQYF
CDR3 DNA: TGCGCCAGCAACAAACAGGGGGCGGGTGAGACCCAGTACTTC
CDR3 length: 14
D gene: TRBD1
clone size: .
V gene: TRBV5-1
J gene: TRBJ2-5

CDR3 protein: CSARGRAGGPNEQFF
CDR3 DNA: TGCAGTGCTAGAGGAAGGGCGGGGGGGCCCAATGAGCAGTTCTTC
CDR3 length: 15
D gene: TRBD2
clone size: .
V gene: TRBV20-1
J gene: TRBJ2-1

CDR3 protein: CSARITGARTDTQYF
CDR3 DNA: TGCAGTGCTAGAATCACAGGGGCCCGCACAGATACGCAGTATTTT
CDR3 length: 15
D gene: TRBD1
clone size: .
V gene: TRBV20-1
J gene: TRBJ2-3

CDR3 protein: CASSLSALWTASTDTQYF
CDR3 DNA: TGTGCCAGCAGTTTATCGGCCCTGTGGACAGCTAGCACAGATACGCAGTATTTT
CDR3 length: 18
D gene: .
clone size: few
V gene: TRBV27
J gene: TRBJ2-3

CDR3 protein: CASSLRDRVYNEQYF
CDR3 DNA: TGTGCCAGCAGCCTCCGGGACAGGGTCTACAACGAGCAGTACTTC
CDR3 length: 15
D gene: TRBD1
clone size: .
V gene: TRBV5-6
J gene: TRBJ2-7

CDR3 protein: CASSTGQWSTEAFF
CDR3 DNA: TGTGCCAGCAGTACGGGACAGTGGTCCACTGAAGCTTTCTTT
CDR3 length: 14
D gene: TRBD1
clone size: few
V gene: TRBV12-3/TRBV12-4
J gene: TRBJ1-1

CDR3 protein: CASSGESADTQYF
CDR3 DNA: TGTGCCAGCAGTGGAGAAAGCGCAGATACGCAGTATTTT
CDR3 length: 13
D gene: .
clone size: .
V gene: TRBV2
J gene: TRBJ2-3

CDR3 protein: CAISEWRATEQYF
CDR3 DNA: TGTGCCATCAGTGAATGGAGGGCTACGGAGCAGTACTTC
CDR3 length: 13
D gene: .
clone size: .
V gene: TRBV10-3
J gene: TRBJ2-7

CDR3 protein: CSAPPGGGTYEQYF
CDR3 DNA: TGCAGTGCCCCCCCCGGGGGGGGTACCTACGAGCAGTACTTC
CDR3 length: 14
D gene: TRBD2
clone size: few
V gene: TRBV20-1
J gene: TRBJ2-7

CDR3 protein: CSAGTLNTGELFF
CDR3 DNA: TGCAGCGCCGGGACATTGAACACCGGGGAGCTGTTTTTT
CDR3 length: 13
D gene: .
clone size: .
V gene: TRBV29-1
J gene: TRBJ2-2

CDR3 protein: CASSRGSAVAEQYF
CDR3 DNA: TGTGCCAGCAGTAGGGGCTCAGCGGTTGCGGAGCAGTACTTC
CDR3 length: 14
D gene: .
clone size: medium-sized
V gene: TRBV12-3/TRBV12-4
J gene: TRBJ2-7

CDR3 protein: CASSLRVTGQSSLGNSPLHF
CDR3 DNA: TGTGCCAGCAGTTTAAGGGTGACAGGGCAAAGCTCCTTGGGGAATTCACCCCTCCACTTT
CDR3 length: 20
D gene: TRBD1
clone size: .
V gene: TRBV27
J gene: TRBJ1-6

CDR3 protein: CASDPTPGGQETQYF
CDR3 DNA: TGCGCCAGCGACCCTACCCCAGGGGGCCAAGAGACCCAGTACTTC
CDR3 length: 15
D gene: TRBD1
clone size: many
V gene: TRBV5-1
J gene: TRBJ2-5

CDR3 protein: CASSLVGQGGADTQYF
CDR3 DNA: TGTGCCAGCAGCTTAGTGGGACAGGGTGGCGCAGATACGCAGTATTTT
CDR3 length: 16
D gene: TRBD1
clone size: .
V gene: TRBV7-2
J gene: TRBJ2-3